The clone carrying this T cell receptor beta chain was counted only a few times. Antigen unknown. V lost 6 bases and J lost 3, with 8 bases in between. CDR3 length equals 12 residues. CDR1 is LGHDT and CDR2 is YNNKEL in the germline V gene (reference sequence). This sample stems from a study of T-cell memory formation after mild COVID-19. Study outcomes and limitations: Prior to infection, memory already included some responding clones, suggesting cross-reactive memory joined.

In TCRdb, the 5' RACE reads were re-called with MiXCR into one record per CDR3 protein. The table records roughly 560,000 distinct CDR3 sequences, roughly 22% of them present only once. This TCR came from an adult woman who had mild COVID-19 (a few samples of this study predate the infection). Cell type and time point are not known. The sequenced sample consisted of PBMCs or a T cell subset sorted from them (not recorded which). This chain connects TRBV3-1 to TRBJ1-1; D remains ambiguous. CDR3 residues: CASSRSDTEAFF. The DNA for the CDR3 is TGTGCCAGCAGTCGGTCAGACACTGAAGCTTTCTTT.